One and the same sample provided the 16 T cell receptor beta chains below, sequenced in a study of long-term antiretroviral therapy in people with HIV. Survey-level resolution applied to immunoSEQ assay v3.0. Produced via immunoSEQ multiplex PCR; TCRdb's table is partial and in-frame only. The repertoire holds some 21,000 clones, with around 80% as singletons. The sequenced sample was unsorted PBMCs, obtained 0.3 years after starting antiretroviral therapy. Receptor source: a man aged 50 to 60 with HIV.

This clone was seen a single time. The genes are TRBV6-6 and TRBJ1-2, with 9 bases aligning to TRBD1. CDR1 is MNHNY, CDR2 SVGAGI, per germline (reference sequence). With V trimmed by 6 bases and J by 4 bases, 3 bases remained unmatched. The CDR3 is 13 amino acids. CDR3 protein: CASRMTGGYGYTF. The CDR3 coding sequence is TGTGCCAGCAGGATGACAGGGGGCTATGGCTACACCTTC.

The rearrangement links TRBV7-9 to TRBJ1-1; no firm D call. Trimming took off 2 bases at V and 1 base at J, with 8 bases between the two ends. From germline, CDR1 is SEHNR and CDR2 FQNEAQ (reference sequence). The CDR3 covers 14 residues. The CDR3 reads CASSLMDGNTEAFF. Here the CDR3 DNA reads TGTGCCAGCAGCTTAATGGACGGGAACACTGAAGCTTTCTTT.

This rearrangement joins TRBV10-3 to TRBJ1-2; TRBD1 is a possible D gene (6 bases). V lost 3 bases and J lost 4, with 12 bases in between. The CDR3 is 14 residues long. Germline CDR1 and CDR2: ENHRY and SYGVKD. The CDR3 sequence: CAISEGGASYGYTF. In DNA, the CDR3 is TGTGCCATCAGTGAAGGGGGGGCGAGCTATGGCTACACCTTC.

This sequence joins TRBV19 and TRBJ2-1; unclear D gene. The V end was cut by 1 base, the J end by 0 bases, with 16 bases between. Germline CDR1 reads LNHDA; CDR2 reads SQIVND (reference sequence). CDR3 size: 18 residues. The CDR3 DNA reads TGTGCCAGTAGTATAGGGGTTGGTTCTGCGGACTCCTACAATGAGCAGTTCTTC. It encodes CASSIGVGSADSYNEQFF.

In DNA form, the CDR3 reads TGTGCCAGTAGTAGGCCAGGGGAAAAACTGTTTTTT. Its translation: CASSRPGEKLFF. V gene TRBV19 combines with J gene TRBJ1-4, with a weak D call TRBD1 (5 bases). The V gene's germline CDR1 is LNHDA and CDR2 SQIVND (reference sequence). CDR3 length: 12 amino acids. Trimming left V 4 bases short and J 8 bases short, with 8 bases between.

This clone turned up a few times. This rearrangement joins TRBV4-1 to TRBJ1-6; D possibly corresponds to TRBD1 (6 bases). Germline V lookup: CDR1 MGHRA, CDR2 YSYEKL. With 0 bases removed from V and 8 bases from J, the gap between germline ends came to 11 bases. The CDR3 runs 15 residues. CDR3 nucleotides: TGCGCCAGCAGCCAAGATCGGCAGGGGTATTCACCCCTCCACTTT. This translates into CASSQDRQGYSPLHF.

This sequence joins TRBV11-2 and TRBJ2-5, with TRBD2 identical over 7 bases. Germline V lookup: CDR1 SGHAT, CDR2 FQNNGV. CDR3 size: 16 residues. Trimming removed 2 bases from V and 2 bases from J; junction bases left unmatched: 8. The CDR3 sequence: CASSLYGAGTQETQYF. Here the CDR3 DNA reads TGTGCCAGCAGCTTATACGGAGCGGGAACACAAGAGACCCAGTACTTC.

This clone was seen a handful of times. The chain combines TRBV28 with TRBJ2-1; TRBD2 might be the D (6 bases). The germline V gene has CDR1 MDHEN and CDR2 SYDVKM. This CDR3 has 15 residues. Trimming removed 3 bases at V and 6 bases at J, with 15 bases between. CDR3: CASSFSGGDLNEQFF. The DNA for the CDR3 is TGTGCCAGCAGTTTTTCCGGAGGGGATCTCAATGAGCAGTTCTTC.

This chain connects TRBV4-1 to TRBJ1-4; tentatively, D is TRBD1 (5 bases). Trimming took 0 bases from V and 7 from J, leaving 12 bases between them. CDR1 is MGHRA, CDR2 YSYEKL, per germline. CDR3 length equals 15 residues. The CDR3 loop reads CASSQDFQGGEKLFF. The CDR3 nucleotides are TGCGCCAGCAGCCAAGATTTCCAGGGAGGTGAAAAACTGTTTTTT.

The chain combines TRBV30 with TRBJ1-2, with a possible D match to TRBD1 (6 bases). The CDR3 is made up of 13 amino acids. Germline CDR1 reads GTSNPN; CDR2 reads SVGIG (reference sequence). Trimming took off 8 bases at V and 8 bases at J, with 21 bases between the two ends. The CDR3 sequence: CAGRDTDGGGYTF. The CDR3 nucleotides are TGTGCCGGACGGGACACGGATGGAGGGGGCTACACCTTC. The variable domain in full, completed from reference TRBV30 and TRBJ1-2, reads SQTIHQWPATLVQPVGSPLSLECTVEGTSNPNLYWYRQAAGRGLQLLFYSVGIGQISSEVPQNLSASRPQDRQFILSSKKLLLSDSGFYLCAGRDTDGGGYTFGSGTRLTVV.

V is TRBV10-3 and J is TRBJ2-2; D call uncertain. CDR1 and CDR2 (germline): ENHRY, SYGVKD. The CDR3 is 16 amino acids. The V end lost 6 bases, the J end lost 3 bases, and 17 bases lay between the germline ends. CDR3 residues: CAISQTRVADTGELFF. The CDR3, as DNA: TGTGCCATCAGCCAGACAAGGGTGGCAGACACCGGGGAGCTGTTTTTT.

This rearrangement joins TRBV7-2 to TRBJ2-7; 7 nucleotides agree with TRBD2. V lost 5 bases, J lost 4 bases, and 11 bases stayed unmatched. Looked up from germline, CDR1 is SGHTA and CDR2 is FQGNSA. This CDR3 has 15 residues. The CDR3 loop reads CASSLKRGSEYEQYF. DNA of the CDR3: TGTGCCAGCAGCCTAAAGCGCGGGAGTGAGTACGAGCAGTACTTC.

V is TRBV7-2 and J is TRBJ2-2, with D perhaps matching TRBD1 (6 bases). There are 14 residues in the CDR3. Germline V gene data show CDR1 as SGHTA and CDR2 as FQGNSA. V gave up 7 bases and J gave up 2 bases, with 11 bases separating them. CDR3 nucleotides: TGTGCCAGCAAAAAGACAGGCAACACCGGGGAGCTGTTTTTT. This sequence encodes CASKKTGNTGELFF.

V and J are TRBV10-1 and TRBJ2-2; D gene unclear. CDR1 is WNHNN, CDR2 SYGVQD, per germline (reference sequence). The germline V and J ends were trimmed by 6 bases and 1 base, with 9 bases remaining between them. There are 14 residues in the CDR3. The CDR3 sequence is CASRPTVNTGELFF. In DNA form, the CDR3 reads TGCGCCAGCAGGCCTACAGTGAACACCGGGGAGCTGTTTTTT.

The rearrangement uses TRBV19 and TRBJ1-2, with TRBD1 matching over 10 bases. V lost 7 bases, J lost 4 bases, and 6 bases stayed unmatched. This CDR3 comprises 14 residues. The germline V gene encodes CDR1 LNHDA and CDR2 SQIVND (reference sequence). CDR3 nucleotide sequence: TGTGCCAGTAAAGGGACAGGGGTTACCTATGGCTACACCTTC. It is translated as CASKGTGVTYGYTF.

The V gene is TRBV25-1, the J gene TRBJ1-6; D call uncertain. Germline-derived CDR1 and CDR2 are MGHDK and SYGVNS. The V gene lost 6 bases and the J gene lost 8 bases, with 8 bases spanning the gap. There are 12 residues in the CDR3. The CDR3 DNA follows: TGTGCCAGCAGGGGGTTTGATTCACCCCTCCACTTT. Translated: CASRGFDSPLHF.